This is a list of T cell receptor beta chains from one sample in a study of blood T cells in healthy people across ages. TCRdb redid the calling of the 5' RACE reads with MiXCR, one entry per CDR3 protein. The sample carries 540,000 or so distinct CDR3 sequences, less than 60% recorded once. The source material was blood. These receptors were taken from an elderly man in good health. Each CDR3 is given with its conserved first and last residue. Fields, in order: CDR3 DNA, CDR3 protein, V gene, J gene, clone size, D gene. D genes are given only for firm matches. Not every row has a clone size; where given, it reads once, few, many or a size class.

TGTGCCAGCAGTTACGCAACGGACATTCAGTACTTC	CASSYATDIQYF	TRBV6-6	TRBJ2-4	many	-
TGCGCCAGCAGCCACGAGACAGGGGTCTATGGCTACACCTTC	CASSHETGVYGYTF	TRBV4-1	TRBJ1-2	few	TRBD1
TGTGCCAGCAGTTTACCGAAATTGGGACAGAACACAGATACGCAGTATTTT	CASSLPKLGQNTDTQYF	TRBV27	TRBJ2-3	-	TRBD1
TGCGCCAGCAGCCAAGGGTTACTAGCGGGAGGGCCAAGAAGCTACAATGAGCAGTTCTTC	CASSQGLLAGGPRSYNEQFF	TRBV4-1	TRBJ2-1	-	TRBD2
TGTGCCAGCAGTTACTATCAACCGAACGGACAGGGCTCTGGGGCCAACGTCCTGACTTTC	CASSYYQPNGQGSGANVLTF	TRBV6-5	TRBJ2-6	many	TRBD1
TGTGCCAGCAGCTTGCAGGGAAACATGAACACTGAAGCTTTCTTT	CASSLQGNMNTEAFF	TRBV7-2	TRBJ1-1	-	-
TGCAGCGTTGCCGGACTAGCGGGAGCCTACGGGCAGTACTTC	CSVAGLAGAYGQYF	TRBV29-1	TRBJ2-5	-	TRBD2
TGTGCCAGCAGCCTACTTAGCGGGAGGTACAATGAGCAGTTCTTC	CASSLLSGRYNEQFF	TRBV6-5	TRBJ2-1	-	TRBD2
TGTGCCATCAGTGAGGTCCAGGGAGCCTACGAGCAGTACTTC	CAISEVQGAYEQYF	TRBV10-3	TRBJ2-7	-	-
TGTGCCAGCAGCCAGCCCGAGTATGCAGGGACCAGGGACGAGCAGTACTTC	CASSQPEYAGTRDEQYF	TRBV4-2	TRBJ2-7	few	-
TGTGCCAGCAAAAACGGGGGTTACGGCTACACCTTC	CASKNGGYGYTF	TRBV6-2/TRBV6-3	TRBJ1-2	-	-
TGTGCCAGCAGCGTAGGGGACAGCCAAGAGACCCAGTACTTC	CASSVGDSQETQYF	TRBV9	TRBJ2-5	once	TRBD1
TGTGCCAGCAGTGATACCGGACAGGGGCACTACAATGAGCAGTACTTC	CASSDTGQGHYNEQYF	TRBV25-1	TRBJ2-7	-	TRBD1
TGTGCCAGCAGCTTTCGACTAGCGGGAGACGGTTTCTACAATGAGCAGTTCTTC	CASSFRLAGDGFYNEQFF	TRBV21-1	TRBJ2-1	-	-
TGCAGTGCTAGCCGGGGGGAGAGGGGCACTGAAGCTTTCTTT	CSASRGERGTEAFF	TRBV20-1	TRBJ1-1	-	-
TGTGCCAGCAGTCCCACAGTTAGCGGGAGGGCCTCCACCGGGGAGCTGTTTTTT	CASSPTVSGRASTGELFF	TRBV14	TRBJ2-2	-	TRBD2
TGTGCCAGCAGCTTGTCAAAGTCCCATACGGAGACCCAGTACTTC	CASSLSKSHTETQYF	TRBV5-8	TRBJ2-5	-	-
TGTGCCAGCAGCGGATCGCGACTAGCGGGGGCAGATACGCAGTATTTT	CASSGSRLAGADTQYF	TRBV9	TRBJ2-3	-	TRBD2